These 31 T cell receptor beta chains share one sample of origin, sequenced in a study of metastatic and nonmetastatic thyroid tumors. Via MiXCR, TCRdb re-called the PCR reads. This sample carries around 23,000 clones, 20% to 25% of them seen once, and the ten largest clones take about a quarter. There were no patients who had received any treatment before thyroid surgery. Material: blood. The receptors originated from a male donor with papillary thyroid cancer or a benign thyroid nodule (not recorded which). Some clones in this sample may be carry-over from other donors' samples.

This clone was detected only a few times. CDR3 sequence reads: CASSLSKVSGNSPLHF. DNA of the CDR3: TGTGCCAGCAGTTTATCGAAAGTATCGGGAAATTCACCCCTCCACTTT. The chain couples TRBV27 to TRBJ1-6; no clear D. Germline V lookup: CDR1 MNHEY, CDR2 SMNVEV (reference sequence). Deletions cut 0 bases from V and 7 bases from J, with 13 bases between. This CDR3 is 16 amino acids long.

This clone was counted ten times or more. V gene TRBV15 combines with J gene TRBJ2-5, with 7 bases aligning to TRBD2. Germline V gene sequence: CDR1 LNHNV, CDR2 YYDKDF (reference sequence). Trimming took 0 bases from V and 5 from J; bases not matched to a gene: 6. CDR3 size: 15 residues. The CDR3 region is CATSRDRGGGETQYF. CDR3 DNA sequence: TGTGCCACCAGCAGAGATCGCGGGGGTGGCGAGACCCAGTACTTC.

Worth noting for this clone: This may be a read error, as it is one base from a much larger clone. V and J are TRBV10-3 and TRBJ1-1, with TRBD1 as a possible D gene (5 bases). In germline, CDR1 is ENHRY, CDR2 SYGVKD. This CDR3 has 17 amino acids. CDR3 region: CAISESSGGMGPSEALF. CDR3 coding DNA: TGTGCCATCAGTGAGTCGAGTGGGGGGATGGGTCCGAGTGAAGCTCTCTTT.

The table lists this clone with many counts. The chain is built from TRBV24-1 and TRBJ2-1, with D uncertain. Germline values: CDR1 KGHDR, CDR2 SFDVKD. This CDR3 comprises 11 residues. The germline V and J ends were trimmed by 7 bases and 13 bases, with 13 bases remaining between them. CDR3 sequence (DNA): TGTGCCACCAGCTCGGCAAGACTCCAGTTCTTC. This encodes CATSSARLQFF.

This clone was counted ten times or more. This chain connects TRBV12-3 or TRBV12-4 to TRBJ1-1; 9 bases map to TRBD1. This CDR3 region has 14 residues. V dropped 6 bases and J dropped 7; count of bases not matched to a gene: 9. CDR3 in amino acids: CASSLQGARSEAFF. The CDR3 DNA follows: TGTGCCAGCAGCCTACAGGGGGCGCGTAGTGAAGCTTTCTTT.

This clone was seen many times. The gene calls are TRBV4-2 and TRBJ2-2; 12 bases line up with TRBD2. The CDR3 spans 17 residues. With V trimmed by 1 base and J by 5 bases, 5 bases remained unmatched. Germline CDR1 reads LGHNA; CDR2 reads YNFKEQ. CDR3 region: CASSQGLAGDGTGELFF. The CDR3 DNA reads as TGTGCCAGCAGCCAAGGACTAGCGGGAGATGGGACCGGGGAGCTGTTTTTT.

The chain is built from TRBV19 and TRBJ2-6, with 7 bases lining up with TRBD1. This CDR3 contains 16 residues. CDR1 LNHDA and CDR2 SQIVND come from the germline V gene (reference sequence). V gave up 5 bases and J gave up 0 bases; unmatched junction bases: 4. The CDR3 DNA sequence: TGTGCCAGTAGTGCGGACAGGATCTCTGGGGCCAACGTCCTGACTTTC. Protein: CASSADRISGANVLTF.

This clone was recorded at least ten times. The V gene is TRBV28, the J gene TRBJ1-1; TRBD1 aligns across 10 bases. CDR1 is MDHEN and CDR2 is SYDVKM in the germline V gene. CDR3 length: 13 amino acids. Losses at the gene ends were 10 bases for V and 7 bases for J; bases not matched to a gene: 9. The CDR3 region is CATRDRGRDEAFF. In DNA, the CDR3 is TGTGCCACCAGAGACAGGGGGCGCGATGAAGCTTTCTTT.

V gene TRBV5-6 combines with J gene TRBJ2-3; the match to TRBD2 covers 12 bases. This CDR3 is 15 amino acids long. Germline V gene sequence: CDR1 SGHDT, CDR2 YYEEEE. J was trimmed by 4 bases and V by 6 bases; bases with no gene match: 6. As DNA, the CDR3 is TGTGCCAGCAATGGACTAGCGGGGTCCCCAGATACGCAGTATTTT. It specifies CASNGLAGSPDTQYF.

This clone was recorded at least ten times. V usage is TRBV20-1 and J usage is TRBJ2-3; 9 positions match TRBD1. CDR3 length: 18 amino acids. V dropped 4 bases and J dropped 0; count of bases not matched to a gene: 14. Germline CDR1 DFQATT, CDR2 SNEGSKA (reference sequence). The CDR3 sequence: CSANQSPGQGKSTDTQYF. The CDR3 coding sequence is TGCAGTGCTAACCAAAGCCCGGGACAGGGTAAGAGCACAGATACGCAGTATTTT.

This clone has ten or more counts. This rearrangement joins TRBV11-2 to TRBJ2-7; D may be TRBD1 (5 bases). The CDR3 sequence is 13 residues long. The V and J ends lost 1 base and 2 bases respectively, with 6 bases between them. Germline loops: CDR1 SGHAT, CDR2 FQNNGV. CDR3 DNA sequence: TGTGCCAGCAGCTTAGCAGGGACCTACGAGCAGTACTTC. It codes for CASSLAGTYEQYF.

This clone was seen ten or more times. The chain uses TRBV7-6 and TRBJ2-3; perhaps TRBD1 as D (5 bases). The CDR3 is made up of 14 amino acids. Trimming cost V 2 bases and J 4 bases, with 10 bases left between them. Germline V gene lookup returns CDR1 SGHVS and CDR2 FNYEAQ. The CDR3 loop is CASSLRQNADTQYF. Written as DNA, the CDR3 is TGTGCCAGCAGCTTAAGACAGAACGCAGATACGCAGTATTTT.

The chain couples TRBV20-1 to TRBJ2-2; D remains ambiguous. The CDR3 is made up of 14 amino acids. V lost 6 bases and J lost 0, with 11 bases in between. The germline gives CDR1 DFQATT, CDR2 SNEGSKA (reference sequence). In DNA form, the CDR3 reads TGCAGTGCCTTAAACCAACCGAACACCGGGGAGCTGTTTTTT. Translating gives CSALNQPNTGELFF.

The rearrangement links TRBV6-2 or TRBV6-3 to TRBJ1-1, with D unclear. CDR1 is MNHEY and CDR2 is SVGEGT in the germline V gene. This CDR3 spans 14 amino acids. Trimming removed 2 bases from V and 2 bases from J, with 9 bases in between. The CDR3 loop is CASSYGLENTEAFF. The CDR3 DNA sequence: TGTGCCAGCAGTTACGGACTGGAAAACACTGAAGCTTTCTTT.

There are many counts of this clone. The chain combines TRBV11-1 with TRBJ2-5, with no clear D. Germline V lookup: CDR1 SGHAT, CDR2 FQDESV (reference sequence). The CDR3 loop spans 13 amino acids. Trimming removed 3 bases at V and 2 bases at J, with 7 bases between. The CDR3 coding sequence is TGTGCCAGCAGCTTCACGGGTCAAGAGACCCAGTACTTC. Protein product: CASSFTGQETQYF.

This clone was counted ten times or more. J is TRBJ2-7 and V is TRBV20-1; weak D call: TRBD1 (5 bases). The germline CDR1 and CDR2 sequences are DFQATT and SNEGSKA (reference sequence). The V gene lost 2 bases and the J gene lost 6 bases, with 17 bases spanning the gap. This CDR3 spans 14 amino acids. CDR3 region: CSARMIRGPREQYF. Here the CDR3 DNA reads TGCAGTGCTAGAATGATTAGGGGCCCCCGCGAGCAGTACTTC.

This clone was observed at least ten times. The chain joins TRBV24-1 to TRBJ1-1, with D maybe TRBD1 (5 bases). The CDR3 is 14 amino acids. Deletions cut 8 bases from V and 1 base from J, with 13 bases between. CDR1 and CDR2 (germline): KGHDR, SFDVKD. The CDR3 region is CATTSGYGNTEAFF. DNA for the CDR3: TGTGCCACCACATCAGGGTACGGGAACACTGAAGCTTTCTTT.

This clone was counted many times. This sequence joins TRBV5-1 and TRBJ2-1, with TRBD1 matching over 7 bases. Germline CDR1 and CDR2: SGHRS and YFSETQ. V shed 4 bases and J 7 bases; nucleotides not matched to a gene: 11. CDR3 length: 15 amino acids. The CDR3 nucleotides are TGCGCCAGCAGCCCTACCGACAGGGAAAATAATGAGCAGTTCTTC. Amino acids: CASSPTDRENNEQFF.

Within the sample, this clone is medium-sized. This chain links TRBV20-1 with TRBJ2-2; TRBD2 matches 7 bases. Germline V gene data show CDR1 as DFQATT and CDR2 as SNEGSKA (reference sequence). The CDR3 totals 16 residues. Trimming took 0 bases from V and 3 from J; bases not matched to a gene: 7. The CDR3, as DNA: TGCAGTGCTAGAGATCAGGCCGCGGGAGACACCGGGGAGCTGTTTTTT. Amino acid sequence: CSARDQAAGDTGELFF.

The chain uses TRBV4-2 and TRBJ2-4; TRBD2 matches at 9 bases. The CDR3 spans 17 residues. Germline V gene sequence: CDR1 LGHNA, CDR2 YNFKEQ. Germline trimming cut 1 base from V and 1 base from J; bases unmatched to any gene: 5. The CDR3 loop is CASSQVSSGIAKNIQYF. CDR3 sequence (DNA): TGTGCCAGCAGCCAAGTTTCTAGCGGGATTGCCAAAAACATTCAGTACTTC.

This clone was seen at least ten times. The chain uses TRBV20-1 and TRBJ2-1; D not resolved. Germline CDR1 is DFQATT and CDR2 is SNEGSKA (reference sequence). This CDR3 is 17 amino acids long. The V and J ends lost 0 bases and 6 bases respectively, with 21 bases between them. This chain's CDR3 is CSARERPGILWGNEQFF. In DNA, the CDR3 is TGCAGTGCTAGAGAGAGGCCCGGTATACTCTGGGGCAATGAGCAGTTCTTC.

This clone was picked up many times. V is TRBV25-1 and J is TRBJ1-1, with 7 positions matching TRBD1. V shed 8 bases and J 6 bases; nucleotides not matched to a gene: 12. Germline V gives CDR1 MGHDK, CDR2 SYGVNS. The CDR3 totals 14 residues. This chain's CDR3 is CASADRVYPPEAFF. The DNA of the CDR3 is TGTGCCAGCGCCGACAGGGTTTATCCGCCTGAAGCTTTCTTT.

This clone was observed a few times. At one boundary the junction diverges from the germline segment, which might be a read error. The genes are TRBV15 and TRBJ1-2; possible D gene TRBD1, 5 bases. Germline CDR1 LNHNV, CDR2 YYDKDF (reference sequence). The CDR3 has 14 amino acids. CDR3 amino acids: CATSGRRGLRGYAF. The CDR3 DNA sequence: TGTGCCACCAGCGGAAGACGGGGACTACGTGGCTACGCCTTC.

This clone has a handful of counts. The chain couples TRBV20-1 to TRBJ2-1; 14 bases align to TRBD2. CDR3 length: 15 residues. Trimming removed 5 bases from V and 8 bases from J; junction bases left unmatched: 8. From germline, CDR1 is DFQATT and CDR2 SNEGSKA (reference sequence). The CDR3 DNA reads TGCAGTGCTGATAACGGACTAGCGGGAGGCGATGAGCAGTTCTTC. Translation gives CSADNGLAGGDEQFF.

This clone showed up many times. CDR3 in amino acids: CASSQRGFGLRGSSGNTIYF. CDR3 DNA sequence: TGCGCCAGCAGCCAGAGAGGATTTGGCTTACGGGGGTCCTCTGGAAACACCATATATTTT. This chain joins TRBV4-3 and TRBJ1-3; D is possibly TRBD1 (5 bases). V shed 3 bases and J shed 0 bases, with 24 bases lying between them. In germline, CDR1 is LGHNA, CDR2 YSLEER. The length of the CDR3 is 20 residues.

This clone was detected many times. Within the sample, other DNA sequences also encode this same CDR3. The V and J genes are TRBV30 and TRBJ1-6; no definite D call. The CDR3 extends over 13 amino acids. CDR1 is GTSNPN, CDR2 SVGIG, per germline (reference sequence). The V gene lost 0 bases and the J gene lost 7 bases, with 7 bases spanning the gap. CDR3 amino acids: CAWSVQRNSPLHF. The CDR3 bases are TGTGCCTGGAGTGTACAGAGGAATTCACCCCTCCACTTT.

Comments on this clone: Relative to the germline gene, one junction end is altered; a read error may explain this. V and J are TRBV7-3 and TRBJ1-5; a possible D gene is TRBD1 (6 bases). Germline CDR1 reads SGHTA; CDR2 reads FQGTGA. The CDR3 sequence is 17 residues long. DNA of the CDR3: TGTGCCAGCAGTTTGGGGGCGGGGATTGCTAGCCATCAGCCCCAGCATTTT. Translation: CASSLGAGIASHQPQHF.

In this sample, this clone turned up many times. The chain is built from TRBV27 and TRBJ2-3, with D unclear. The V gene lost 3 bases and the J gene lost 2 bases, with 6 bases spanning the gap. This CDR3 spans 13 amino acids. Germline CDR1 and CDR2: MNHEY and SMNVEV (reference sequence). The DNA for the CDR3 is TGTGCCAGCAGTTTTGGGGTCACAGATACGCAGTATTTT. This encodes CASSFGVTDTQYF.

This clone was recorded many times. The chain uses TRBV12-3 or TRBV12-4 and TRBJ2-3, with D hard to call. Deletions cut 7 bases from V and 0 bases from J, with 8 bases between. The CDR3 runs to 13 residues. DNA of the CDR3: TGTGCCAGCAACCCTACTAGCACAGATACGCAGTATTTT. This sequence encodes CASNPTSTDTQYF.

This clone has at least ten counts. The V and J genes are TRBV4-1 and TRBJ2-6, with 14 positions matching TRBD2. This CDR3 spans 20 amino acids. The junction had 11 bases not matched to a gene; V was cut back by 4 bases and J by 3 bases. Germline V CDR1 and CDR2: MGHRA, YSYEKL. CDR3 DNA: TGCGCCAGCAGCCTCTTCGGGACTAGCGGGGGTCTAGGTGGGGCCAACGTCCTGACTTTC. Protein product: CASSLFGTSGGLGGANVLTF.

There are many counts of this clone. The chain carries TRBV10-3 and TRBJ1-1; possible D gene TRBD1, 5 bases. The CDR3 is made up of 14 amino acids. The germline V gene encodes CDR1 ENHRY and CDR2 SYGVKD. Trimming cost V 4 bases and J 4 bases, with 13 bases left between them. CDR3 sequence reads: CAISGGFRGTEAFF. As DNA, the CDR3 is TGTGCCATCAGTGGTGGGTTTAGGGGCACTGAAGCTTTCTTT.